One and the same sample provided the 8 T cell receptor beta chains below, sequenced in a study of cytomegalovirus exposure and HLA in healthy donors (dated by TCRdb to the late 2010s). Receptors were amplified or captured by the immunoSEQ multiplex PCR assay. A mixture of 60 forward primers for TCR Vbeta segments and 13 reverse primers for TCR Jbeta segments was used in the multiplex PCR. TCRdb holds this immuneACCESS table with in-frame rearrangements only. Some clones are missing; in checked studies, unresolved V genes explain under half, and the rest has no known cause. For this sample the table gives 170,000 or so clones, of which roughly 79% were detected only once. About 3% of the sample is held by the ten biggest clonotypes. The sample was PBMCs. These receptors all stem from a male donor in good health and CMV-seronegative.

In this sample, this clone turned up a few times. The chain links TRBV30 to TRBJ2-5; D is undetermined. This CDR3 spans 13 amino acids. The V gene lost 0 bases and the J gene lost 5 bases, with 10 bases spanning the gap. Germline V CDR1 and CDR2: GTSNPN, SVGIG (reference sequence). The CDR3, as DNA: TGTGCCTGGAGTGTACAACATTCGGAGACCCAGTACTTC. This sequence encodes CAWSVQHSETQYF.

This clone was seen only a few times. The CDR3 loop is CASSLAGIGTEAFF. The DNA of the CDR3 is TGCGCCAGCAGCTTGGCCGGGATAGGCACTGAAGCTTTCTTT. The V gene is TRBV5-1, the J gene TRBJ1-1, with D unclear. The V gene's germline CDR1 is SGHRS and CDR2 YFSETQ. The CDR3 has 14 amino acids. Trimming stripped 0 bases from V and 4 bases from J, with 10 bases between.

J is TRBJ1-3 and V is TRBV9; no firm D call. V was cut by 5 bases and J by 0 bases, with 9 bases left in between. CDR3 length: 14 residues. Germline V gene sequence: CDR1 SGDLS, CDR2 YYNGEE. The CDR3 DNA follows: TGTGCCAGCAGTGAGGTTGGCTCTGGAAACACCATATATTTT. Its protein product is CASSEVGSGNTIYF. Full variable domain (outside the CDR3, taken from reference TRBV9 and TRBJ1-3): DSGVTQTPKHLITATGQRVTLRCSPRSGDLSVYWYQQSLDQGLQFLIQYYNGEERAKGNILERFSAQQFPDLHSELNLSSLELGDSALYFCASSEVGSGNTIYFGEGSWLTVV.

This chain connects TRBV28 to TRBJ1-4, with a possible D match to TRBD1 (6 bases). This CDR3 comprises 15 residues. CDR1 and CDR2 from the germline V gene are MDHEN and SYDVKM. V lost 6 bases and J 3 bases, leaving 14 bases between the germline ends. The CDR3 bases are TGTGCCAGCAGCACACAGGGCAGGGCTAATGAAAAACTGTTTTTT. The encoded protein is CASSTQGRANEKLFF.

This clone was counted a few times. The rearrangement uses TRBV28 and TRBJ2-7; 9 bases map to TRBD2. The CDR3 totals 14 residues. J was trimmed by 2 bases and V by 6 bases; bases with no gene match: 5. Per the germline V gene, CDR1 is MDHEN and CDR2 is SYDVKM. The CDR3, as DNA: TGTGCCAGCAGCGTACGACTAGCGGCCTACGAGCAGTACTTC. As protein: CASSVRLAAYEQYF.

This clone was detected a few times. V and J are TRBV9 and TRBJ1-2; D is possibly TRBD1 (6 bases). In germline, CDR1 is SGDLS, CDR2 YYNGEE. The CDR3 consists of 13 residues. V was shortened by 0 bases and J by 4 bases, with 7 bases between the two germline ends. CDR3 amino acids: CASSVEQGYGYTF. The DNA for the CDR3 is TGTGCCAGCAGCGTAGAACAGGGCTATGGCTACACCTTC. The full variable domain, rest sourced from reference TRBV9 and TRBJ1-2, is DSGVTQTPKHLITATGQRVTLRCSPRSGDLSVYWYQQSLDQGLQFLIQYYNGEERAKGNILERFSAQQFPDLHSELNLSSLELGDSALYFCASSVEQGYGYTFGSGTRLTVV.

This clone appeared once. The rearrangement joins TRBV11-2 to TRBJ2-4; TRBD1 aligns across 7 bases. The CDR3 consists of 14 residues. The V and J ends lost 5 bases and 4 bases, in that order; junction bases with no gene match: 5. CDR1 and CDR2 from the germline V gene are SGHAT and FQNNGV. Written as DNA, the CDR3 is TGTGCCAGCAGCCAACGACAGGGAAAAAACATTCAGTACTTC. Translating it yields CASSQRQGKNIQYF.

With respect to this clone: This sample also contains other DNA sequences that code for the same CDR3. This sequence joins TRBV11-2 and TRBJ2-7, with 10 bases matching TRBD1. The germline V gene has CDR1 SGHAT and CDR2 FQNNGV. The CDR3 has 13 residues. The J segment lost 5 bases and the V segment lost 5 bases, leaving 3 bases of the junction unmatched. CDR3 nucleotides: TGTGCCAGCAGCCCGGACAGGGGGAACGAGCAGTACTTC. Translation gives CASSPDRGNEQYF.